The sequence of this T cell receptor beta chain was determined in a study of T cell responses to AZD1222 COVID-19 vaccine. Study results and caveats: Two doses of AZD1222 preceded a rise in Spike-specific TCR breadth and depth. Among those given AZD1222, only five or six were seropositive at baseline. Females made up more of the donors, who were largely white British, and clonal diversity may have come out too low.

Details on this clone: Its antigen is undetermined.

Repertoires were generated with immunoSEQ multiplex PCR, while TCRdb's copy carries only in-frame clones and drops some. The sample holds approximately 99,000 clones; approximately 89% are singletons and the top ten take around 3.3%. This CDR3 has 13 residues. The V gene lost 4 bases and the J gene lost 7 bases, with 11 bases spanning the gap. Germline assignment: CDR1 SGHTA and CDR2 FQGTGA. The chain joins TRBV7-3 to TRBJ2-1; D remains unclear. The input for sequencing was peripheral blood, taken on day 0 of MenACWY control vaccination. This clonotype was sampled from an adult in good health. In DNA form, the CDR3 reads TGTGCCAGCAGCTCCTCTGTGCTGAATGAGCAGTTCTTC. It is translated as CASSSSVLNEQFF.